This T cell receptor (beta chain) was identified in a study of naive and memory T cell subsets (dated by TCRdb to between 2016 and 2019). Describing the broader study: The study applied an open-source, UMI-based TCR alpha and beta sequencing pipeline to sorted naive and memory peripheral blood T cell subsets. Complete agreement was observed between the functional CMV T cell responses and the IgG serology results. RNA was DNase-treated and reverse transcribed with TCR constant-region primers, mostly using SuperScript III. Results the study describes overall, beyond this receptor: Once error correction was done, more than 90% of naive TCR sequences showed up just once, which made the naive abundance distributions much steeper than those of the memory subsets. Gini index rose and Shannon and inverse Simpson diversity fell from naive through CM, EM and EMRA in both CD4 and CD8 cells. RNA-based TCR counts may be influenced by expression changes linked to T cell activation and differentiation. A few larger clonotypes were found in naive repertoires, especially CD8, and these larger clonotypes were possibly memory cells re-expressing CD45RA. Each clonotype was defined as a single alpha or beta chain sequence rather than as a paired alpha/beta receptor. TCR abundance followed a power law with an exponent that was different for naive and memory subsets but consistent across the three individuals. The repertoire findings for the naive and memory subsets could not be validated against a ground truth because none was available.

V loses 4 bases, J loses 0 bases, and the germline ends lie 15 bases apart. The germline V gene specifies MNHEY as CDR1 and SVGAGI as CDR2. CDR3 length: 16 amino acids, cysteine to phenylalanine. Of the read, only the CDR3 DNA is kept; its 48 bases are in frame from base 1. TCR alpha and beta chain libraries were amplified separately from the second PCR step onward. To determine each donor's CMV status, fresh PBMCs were stimulated overnight with CMV viral lysate, and IFNgamma production from CD4+ T cells was then assessed. CD4 T cells were positively selected with Miltenyi beads, followed by positive selection of CD8 T cells from the CD4-negative fraction. Cells were stained for CD3, CD4, CD8, CD45RA, CD27 and a live/dead dye and were sorted on a BD Aria II into four subsets based on CD45RA and CD27. Blood was obtained from three healthy volunteers, and the blood from each volunteer was fractionated into CD4 and CD8 T cells and subsequently into four differentiation subsets. Approximately 120 ml of peripheral blood was taken from each donor, and PBMC were separated by density-gradient centrifugation on Ficoll-Paque PLUS. Sorted cells were lysed in RLT buffer, and RNA was extracted with a Qiagen RNeasy kit and stored at -80°C.

The library was obtained by UMI-ligation and nested PCR. The beta constant-region primer consisted of an equimolar mixture of two oligonucleotides that together covered TRBC1 and TRBC2. The ligated cDNA went through four rounds of PCR with nested alpha and beta constant-region primers together with the SP2 primer. A single-stranded oligonucleotide bearing the SP2 primer plus a 12-nucleotide UMI was ligated onto the 3' end of the cDNA by T4 RNA ligase 1. Incubation of the ligation reaction was carried out at 16 degrees C for about 18-24 hours. To avoid over-amplification, PCR2 was usually performed as a SYBR Green qPCR and halted once a predetermined threshold was reached. Every purification after the first one was done using Agencourt AMPure XP magnetic beads. Libraries were quantified by Qubit and checked on a TapeStation, with a main peak expected near 650 bp. Pooled libraries were sequenced on an Illumina MiSeq with v2 2x251 paired-end kits, typically giving about 0.95-2.2 million reads per sample. Each sample's library went into the pool at approximately 4 nM, and roughly 5-7.5% PhiX was added to help with cluster recognition. In the authors' own workflow: Decombinator assigned V and J genes to Demultiplexor-processed FASTQ reads by tag matching, allowing a single base-pair mismatch. Collapsinator used UMIs to correct both sequencing errors and frequency errors arising from PCR heterogeneity. TCRs were translated and CDR3s were extracted from the conserved cysteine to the FGXG phenylalanine by CDR3Translator, with non-productive sequences being flagged. Gini, Shannon entropy and inverse Simpson indices were calculated on repertoires that had been subsampled to equal numbers of UMI-defined TCRs. Power-law fits to clonotype abundance distributions were performed by maximum likelihood within the linear range. For one naive CD8 sample, the pipeline and MIGEC produced similar UMI counts, unique TCR numbers and clonal distributions. In one analysis, naive TCRs also found in any memory subset of the same donor were removed from the naive repertoire. Repertoires were searched for some 7,000 CMV-associated CDR3 sequences compiled from VDJdb and a published dataset. The public reads were reanalyzed by TCRdb: fastp trimming at Q25, MiXCR alignment, in-frame beta chains only. Rows are unified per CDR3 protein, each entry keeping the most common DNA and genes. The V and J calls reflect TCRdb's pipeline rather than the authors' work. Counted in this sample were 120,000 to 150,000 distinct CDR3 sequences; 22% of them appeared once. 0.1% to 0.11% of the sample belongs to the ten largest clones.

This clonotype appeared a single time. Its antigen is unknown. No base qualities exist here, and no much larger clone lies one base off it. The rearrangement joined TRBV6-5 to TRBJ1-1; the D gene is perhaps TRBD1, from 5 matching bases. The sample taken for sequencing was naive CD4+ T cells from blood. This specimen's cell subset or site label, per the study, means: naive T cells, CD45RA high CD27+. The source is a human donor in good health. For the CDR3, the sequence is CASSSTGPVMNTEAFF. The DNA reads as follows: TGTGCCAGCAGTTCCACAGGACCAGTGATGAACACTGAAGCTTTCTTT.